Shown below are 8 T cell receptor beta chains from a single sample sequenced in a study of spatial heterogeneity in lung cancer. TCRdb independently ran MiXCR on the 5' RACE reads; one entry per CDR3 protein. Among 5,500 to 7,500 distinct CDR3 sequences listed, over 10% were seen once. Time point specified: sample taken at primary tumor resection. No antigens are known for them. General study points: How many expanded intratumoral alpha and beta TCRs were present tracked the tumor mutation count, which was a count of nonsynonymous mutations.

The sequencing used lung tumor tissue, collected at surgery. The receptors shown here come from a male donor with early-stage non-small cell lung cancer.

This clonotype was seen at least ten times. This beta chain appears as a stray read in a library generated for alpha chains; its size is not informative. The rearrangement links TRBV20-1 to TRBJ1-1; possible D gene TRBD1, 5 bases. The CDR3 is 12 residues long. The germline gives CDR1 DFQATT, CDR2 SNEGSKA (reference sequence). Trimming removed 1 base from V and 5 bases from J, with 8 bases in between. CDR3 nucleotide sequence: TGCAGTGCTAGAGGGGGGGGGACTGAAGCTTTCTTT. It encodes CSARGGGTEAFF.

About this clonotype itself: This beta chain lies outside the target of a library built for alpha chains; its clone size means little. The chain carries TRBV6-5 and TRBJ1-2; D possibly corresponds to TRBD1 (5 bases). Germline V CDR1 and CDR2: MNHEY, SVGAGI. CDR3 length: 13 amino acids. V was shortened by 6 bases and J by 4 bases, with 12 bases between the two germline ends. The CDR3 is CASSPGTFYGYTF. In DNA, the CDR3 is TGTGCCAGCAGCCCCGGGACCTTCTATGGCTACACCTTC.

This clonotype came up a few times. The size of this beta chain means little, since it is a stray read in a library made for alpha chains. The chain links TRBV12-3 or TRBV12-4 to TRBJ2-5, with TRBD1 matching over 8 bases. The CDR3 spans 16 residues. Trimming took 3 bases from V and 7 from J; bases not matched to a gene: 13. The CDR3 spells CASSLLFRQGPPTQYF. DNA for the CDR3: TGTGCCAGCAGTTTGCTCTTTCGACAGGGGCCCCCGACCCAGTACTTC.

Note on this clonotype: This beta chain slipped into a library made for alpha chains as a stray read, so its size is not meaningful. The chain is built from TRBV7-9 and TRBJ2-3; TRBD1 or TRBD2 may be the D gene (5 bases each). The CDR3 sequence is 14 residues long. Looked up from germline, CDR1 is SEHNR and CDR2 is FQNEAQ (reference sequence). Deletions cut 5 bases from V and 1 base from J, with 10 bases between. This CDR3 is CASSLRGRTDTQYF. The CDR3 DNA is TGTGCCAGCAGCCTCCGGGGACGCACAGATACGCAGTATTTT.

For this clonotype: For a library built for alpha chains, this beta chain is a stray read; little rests on its size. The chain uses TRBV2 and TRBJ1-2; D is undetermined. The V and J ends lost 6 bases and 4 bases respectively, with 15 bases between them. Germline-derived CDR1 and CDR2 are SNHLY and FYNNEI. The CDR3 spans 14 residues. The CDR3 here is CASRDGKEGYGYTF. The CDR3 region has the DNA TGTGCCAGCAGGGACGGCAAGGAAGGCTATGGCTACACCTTC.

This clonotype has ten or more counts. This beta chain came through as a stray read in a library set up for alpha chains, and its size says little. The chain couples TRBV9 to TRBJ2-7, with 10 positions matching TRBD2. CDR3 length equals 19 residues. Trimming cost V 3 bases and J 1 base; bases outside gene matches: 16. The germline gives CDR1 SGDLS, CDR2 YYNGEE. This CDR3 is CASSADSVAGGPKSYEQYF. The CDR3 coding sequence is TGTGCCAGCAGCGCCGATTCCGTAGCGGGAGGCCCCAAATCCTACGAGCAGTACTTC.

This clonotype was picked up many times. With the library built for alpha chains, this beta chain is off target and its frequency is not meaningful. The chain recombines TRBV12-3 or TRBV12-4 with TRBJ1-1; D is uncertain. Trimming shortened V by 7 bases and J by 0 bases, and 9 bases separated the two germline ends. The CDR3 has 13 residues. The DNA of the CDR3 is TGTGCCAGCACCCAGCCCCTGAACACTGAAGCTTTCTTT. This translates into CASTQPLNTEAFF.

Concerning this clonotype itself: Since it is a stray read in a library aimed at alpha chains, this beta chain has a size that is not meaningful. The V gene is TRBV27, the J gene TRBJ1-2; no clear D. The CDR3 is made up of 15 amino acids. From germline, CDR1 is MNHEY and CDR2 SMNVEV (reference sequence). Deletions cut 0 bases from V and 7 bases from J, with 15 bases between. CDR3 bases: TGTGCCAGCAGTTTATCGTGGAGGGCCGAGGGTGGCTACACCTTC. This translates into CASSLSWRAEGGYTF.